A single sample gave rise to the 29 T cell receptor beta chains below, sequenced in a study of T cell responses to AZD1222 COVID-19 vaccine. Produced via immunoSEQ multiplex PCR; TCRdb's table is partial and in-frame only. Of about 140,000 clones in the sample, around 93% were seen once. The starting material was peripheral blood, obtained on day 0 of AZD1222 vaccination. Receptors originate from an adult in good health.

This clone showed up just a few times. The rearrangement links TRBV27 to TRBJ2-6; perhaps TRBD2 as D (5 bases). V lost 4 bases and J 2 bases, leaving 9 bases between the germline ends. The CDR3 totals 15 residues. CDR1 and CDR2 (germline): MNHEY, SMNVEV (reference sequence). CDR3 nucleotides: TGTGCCAGCAGTTCCCCGGGGACTGGGGCCAACGTCCTGACTTTC. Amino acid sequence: CASSSPGTGANVLTF.

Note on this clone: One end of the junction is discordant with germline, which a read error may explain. The CDR3 DNA reads as TGTGCCAGCAGTGTAGCGGCCACCATATATTTT. Protein: CASSVAATIYF. The V and J genes are TRBV12-3 or TRBV12-4 and TRBJ1-3; D remains ambiguous. CDR3 length equals 11 residues.

The CDR3 bases are TGTGCCAGCAGTACACCCACAGGGACCCTCCACTTT. Amino acids: CASSTPTGTLHF. The chain has TRBV6-6 and TRBJ1-6, with D perhaps matching TRBD1 (6 bases). V dropped 5 bases and J dropped 14 bases, with 13 bases sitting between them. CDR3 length: 12 residues. Germline loops: CDR1 MNHNY, CDR2 SVGAGI (reference sequence).

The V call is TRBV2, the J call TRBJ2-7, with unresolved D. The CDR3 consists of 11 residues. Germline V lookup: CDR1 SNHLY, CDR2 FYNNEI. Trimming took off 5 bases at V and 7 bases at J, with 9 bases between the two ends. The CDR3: CASSTLVEQYF. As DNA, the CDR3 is TGTGCCAGCAGTACCCTCGTGGAGCAGTACTTC.

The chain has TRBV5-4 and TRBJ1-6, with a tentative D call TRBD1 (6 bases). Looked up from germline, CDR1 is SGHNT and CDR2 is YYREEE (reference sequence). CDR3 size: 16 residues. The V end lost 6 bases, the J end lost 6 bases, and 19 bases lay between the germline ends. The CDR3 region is CASKAFGGPTNSPLHF. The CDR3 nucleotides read TGTGCCAGCAAGGCTTTCGGGGGCCCGACTAATTCACCCCTCCACTTT.

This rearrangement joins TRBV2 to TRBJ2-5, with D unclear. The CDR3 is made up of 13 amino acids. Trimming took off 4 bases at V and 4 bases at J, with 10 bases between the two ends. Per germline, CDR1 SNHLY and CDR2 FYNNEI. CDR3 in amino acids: CASSGADAETQYF. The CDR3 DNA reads TGTGCCAGCAGTGGTGCGGATGCAGAGACCCAGTACTTC.

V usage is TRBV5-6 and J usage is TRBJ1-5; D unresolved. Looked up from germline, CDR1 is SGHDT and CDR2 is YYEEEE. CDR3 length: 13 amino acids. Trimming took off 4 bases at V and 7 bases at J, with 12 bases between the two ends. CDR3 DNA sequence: TGTGCCAGCAGCCAAGGTTTTCGCCAGCCCCAGCATTTT. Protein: CASSQGFRQPQHF.

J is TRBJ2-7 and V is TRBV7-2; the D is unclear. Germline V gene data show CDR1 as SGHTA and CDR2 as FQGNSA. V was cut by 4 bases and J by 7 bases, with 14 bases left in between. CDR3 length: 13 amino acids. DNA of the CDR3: TGTGCCAGCAGCTCCCGACTTATAAATGAGCAGTACTTC. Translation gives CASSSRLINEQYF.

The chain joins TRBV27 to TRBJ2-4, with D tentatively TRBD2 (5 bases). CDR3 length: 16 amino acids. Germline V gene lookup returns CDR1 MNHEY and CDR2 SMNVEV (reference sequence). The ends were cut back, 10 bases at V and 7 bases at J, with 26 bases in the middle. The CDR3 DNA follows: TGTGCCACCGCCGGCCTATCCCGGACGGGGAAGAACATTCAGTACTTC. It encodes CATAGLSRTGKNIQYF.

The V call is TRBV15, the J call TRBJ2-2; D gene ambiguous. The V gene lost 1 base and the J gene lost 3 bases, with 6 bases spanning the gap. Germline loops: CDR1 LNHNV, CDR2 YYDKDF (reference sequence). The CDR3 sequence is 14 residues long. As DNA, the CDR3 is TGTGCCACCAGCAGAGCACAAGACACCGGGGAGCTGTTTTTT. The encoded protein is CATSRAQDTGELFF.

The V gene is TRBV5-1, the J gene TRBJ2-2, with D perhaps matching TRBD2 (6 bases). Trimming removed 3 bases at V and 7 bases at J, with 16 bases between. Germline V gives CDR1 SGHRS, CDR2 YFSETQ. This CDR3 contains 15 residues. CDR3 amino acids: CASSWGGGLGGELFF. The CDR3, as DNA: TGCGCCAGCAGCTGGGGAGGAGGACTGGGCGGGGAGCTGTTTTTT.

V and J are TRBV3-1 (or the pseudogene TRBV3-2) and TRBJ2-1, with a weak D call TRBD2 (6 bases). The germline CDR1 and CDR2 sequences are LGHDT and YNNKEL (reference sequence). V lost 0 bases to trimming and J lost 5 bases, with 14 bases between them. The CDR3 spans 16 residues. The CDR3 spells CASSQDISRGNNEQFF. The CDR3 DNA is TGTGCCAGCAGCCAAGATATTAGCCGGGGGAACAATGAGCAGTTCTTC.

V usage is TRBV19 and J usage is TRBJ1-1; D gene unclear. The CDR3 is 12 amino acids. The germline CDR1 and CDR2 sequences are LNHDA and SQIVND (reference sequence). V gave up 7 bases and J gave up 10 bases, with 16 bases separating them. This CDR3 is CASTSRTLSAFF. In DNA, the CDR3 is TGTGCCAGTACCTCCAGGACTTTGTCAGCTTTCTTT.

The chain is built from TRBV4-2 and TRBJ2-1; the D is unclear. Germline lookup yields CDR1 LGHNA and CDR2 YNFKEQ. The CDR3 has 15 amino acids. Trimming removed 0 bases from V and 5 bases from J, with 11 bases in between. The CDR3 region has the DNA TGTGCCAGCAGCCAAGACGCGGTGTATAACAATGAGCAGTTCTTC. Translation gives CASSQDAVYNNEQFF.

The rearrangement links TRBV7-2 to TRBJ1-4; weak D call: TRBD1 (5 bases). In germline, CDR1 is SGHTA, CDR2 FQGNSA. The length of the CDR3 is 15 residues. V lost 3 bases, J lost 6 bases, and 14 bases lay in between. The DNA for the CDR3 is TGTGCCAGCAGCTTGGGGGGGTTTTTGGATGAAAAACTGTTTTTT. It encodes CASSLGGFLDEKLFF.

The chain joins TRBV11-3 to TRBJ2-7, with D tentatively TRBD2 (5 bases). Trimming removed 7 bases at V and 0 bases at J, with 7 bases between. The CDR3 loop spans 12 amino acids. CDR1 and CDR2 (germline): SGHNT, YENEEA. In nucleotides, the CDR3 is TGTGCCAGCACTCGGGGCTCCTACGAGCAGTACTTC. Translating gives CASTRGSYEQYF.

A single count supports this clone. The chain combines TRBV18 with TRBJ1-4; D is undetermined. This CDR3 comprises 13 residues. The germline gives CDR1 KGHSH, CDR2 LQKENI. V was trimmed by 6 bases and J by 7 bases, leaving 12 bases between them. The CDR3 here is CASSRSLREKLFF. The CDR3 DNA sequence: TGTGCCAGCTCTCGTTCTCTGCGTGAAAAACTGTTTTTT. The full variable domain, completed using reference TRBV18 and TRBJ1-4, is NAGVMQNPRHLVRRRGQEARLRCSPMKGHSHVYWYRQLPEEGLKFMVYLQKENIIDESGMPKERFSAEFPKEGPSILRIQQVVRGDSAAYFCASSRSLREKLFFGSGTQLSVL.

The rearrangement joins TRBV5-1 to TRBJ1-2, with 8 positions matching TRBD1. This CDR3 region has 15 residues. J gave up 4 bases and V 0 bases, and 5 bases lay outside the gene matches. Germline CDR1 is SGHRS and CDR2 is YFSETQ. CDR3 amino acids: CASSLAAGGIYGYTF. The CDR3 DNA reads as TGCGCCAGCAGCTTGGCTGCAGGGGGCATCTATGGCTACACCTTC. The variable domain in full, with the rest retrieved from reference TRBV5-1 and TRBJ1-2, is KAGVTQTPRYLIKTRGQQVTLSCSPISGHRSVSWYQQTPGQGLQFLFEYFSETQRNKGNFPGRFSGRQFSNSRSEMNVSTLELGDSALYLCASSLAAGGIYGYTFGSGTRLTVV.

The CDR3 loop reads CASSLLAGVAYNEQFF. CDR3 DNA sequence: TGTGCCAGCAGTTTGCTAGCGGGAGTGGCCTACAATGAGCAGTTCTTC. The rearrangement links TRBV6-5 to TRBJ2-1; 10 nucleotides align to TRBD2. CDR1 is MNHEY, CDR2 SVGAGI, per germline. V lost 4 bases and J lost 2; bases outside the gene matches: 5. The CDR3 is 16 residues long.

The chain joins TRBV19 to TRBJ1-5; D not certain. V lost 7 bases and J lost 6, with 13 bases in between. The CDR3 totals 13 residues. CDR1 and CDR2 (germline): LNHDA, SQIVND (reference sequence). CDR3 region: CASKGPAGQPQHF. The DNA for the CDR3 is TGTGCCAGTAAAGGGCCCGCGGGTCAGCCCCAGCATTTT.

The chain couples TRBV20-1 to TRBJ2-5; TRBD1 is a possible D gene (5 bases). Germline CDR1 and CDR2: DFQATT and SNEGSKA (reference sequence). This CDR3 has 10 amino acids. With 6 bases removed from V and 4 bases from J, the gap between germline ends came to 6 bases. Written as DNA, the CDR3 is TGCAGTGCGGGGCTAGAGACCCAGTACTTC. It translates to CSAGLETQYF.

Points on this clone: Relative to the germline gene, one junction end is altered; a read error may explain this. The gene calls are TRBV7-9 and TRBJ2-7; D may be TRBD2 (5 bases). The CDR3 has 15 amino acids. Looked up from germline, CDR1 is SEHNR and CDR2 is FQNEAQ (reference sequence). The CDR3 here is CASSLGAGVSNEQYF. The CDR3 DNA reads TGTGCCAGCAGCTTAGGGGCCGGGGTCTCCAACGAGCAGTACTTC.

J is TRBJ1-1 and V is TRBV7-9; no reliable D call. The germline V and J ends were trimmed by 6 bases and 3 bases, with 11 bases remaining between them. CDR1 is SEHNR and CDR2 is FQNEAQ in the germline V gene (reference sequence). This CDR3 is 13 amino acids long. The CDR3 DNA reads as TGTGCCAGCAGTCGGACGGTGGACACTGAAGCTTTCTTT. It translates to CASSRTVDTEAFF.

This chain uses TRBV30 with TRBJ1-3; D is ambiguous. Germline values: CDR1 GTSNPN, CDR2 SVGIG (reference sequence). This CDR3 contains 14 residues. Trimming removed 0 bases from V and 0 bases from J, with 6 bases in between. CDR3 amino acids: CAWSVGNSGNTIYF. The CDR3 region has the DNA TGTGCCTGGAGTGTAGGCAACTCTGGAAACACCATATATTTT.

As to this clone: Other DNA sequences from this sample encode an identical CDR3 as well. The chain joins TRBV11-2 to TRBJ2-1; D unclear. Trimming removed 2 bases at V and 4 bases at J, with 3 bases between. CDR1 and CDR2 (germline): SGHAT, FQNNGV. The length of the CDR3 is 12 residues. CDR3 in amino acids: CASSLLYNEQFF. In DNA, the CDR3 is TGTGCCAGCAGCTTATTATACAATGAGCAGTTCTTC.

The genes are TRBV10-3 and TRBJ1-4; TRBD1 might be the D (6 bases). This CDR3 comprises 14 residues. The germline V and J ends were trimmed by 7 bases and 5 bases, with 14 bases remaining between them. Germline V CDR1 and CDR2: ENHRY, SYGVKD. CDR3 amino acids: CAITRRQENEKLFF. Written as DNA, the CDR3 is TGTGCCATCACCCGCCGACAGGAAAATGAAAAACTGTTTTTT.

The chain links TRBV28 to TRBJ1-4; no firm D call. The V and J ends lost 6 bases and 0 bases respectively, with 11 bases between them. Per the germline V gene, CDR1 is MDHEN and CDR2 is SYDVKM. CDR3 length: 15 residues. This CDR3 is CASRRLRPTNEKLFF. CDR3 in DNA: TGTGCCAGCAGACGATTGAGACCAACTAATGAAAAACTGTTTTTT.

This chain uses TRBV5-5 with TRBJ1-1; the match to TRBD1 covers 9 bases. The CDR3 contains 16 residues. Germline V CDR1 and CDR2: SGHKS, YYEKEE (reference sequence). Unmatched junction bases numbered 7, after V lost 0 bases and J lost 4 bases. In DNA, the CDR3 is TGTGCCAGCAGCTTGGCCGGGACAGGGCGAGGCACTGAAGCTTTCTTT. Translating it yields CASSLAGTGRGTEAFF.

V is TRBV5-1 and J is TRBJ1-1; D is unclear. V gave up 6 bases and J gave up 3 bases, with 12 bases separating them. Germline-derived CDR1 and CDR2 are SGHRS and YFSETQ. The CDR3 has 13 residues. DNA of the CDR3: TGCGCCAGCAACGGCGACGGATACACTGAAGCTTTCTTT. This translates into CASNGDGYTEAFF.